This T cell receptor (beta chain) was sequenced in a study of cytomegalovirus exposure and HLA in healthy donors. Study-level results: Analyses of presence and absence presupposed an approximately uniform sequencing depth across donors. It was likely that a cluster of highly shared sequence variants was a sequencing artifact. No immune exposure information besides CMV serostatus was available.

This CDR3 region has 14 residues. Trimming left V 3 bases short and J 6 bases short, with 14 bases between. CDR1 is LNHDA, CDR2 SQIVND, per germline (reference sequence). This clone was seen just once. Its antigen is as yet unknown. PCR employed 60 Vbeta and 13 Jbeta primers. Repertoires were generated with immunoSEQ multiplex PCR, while TCRdb's copy carries only in-frame clones and drops some. Of about 120,000 clones in the sample, roughly 80% were seen once. The sequence was obtained from a woman in her thirties or forties in good health and CMV-seropositive. The chain links TRBV19 to TRBJ2-5; TRBD1 might be the D (6 bases). What was sequenced was PBMCs. The CDR3 spells CASSMSGDSKTQYF. The CDR3 region has the DNA TGTGCCAGTAGTATGTCAGGGGATTCGAAGACCCAGTACTTC.